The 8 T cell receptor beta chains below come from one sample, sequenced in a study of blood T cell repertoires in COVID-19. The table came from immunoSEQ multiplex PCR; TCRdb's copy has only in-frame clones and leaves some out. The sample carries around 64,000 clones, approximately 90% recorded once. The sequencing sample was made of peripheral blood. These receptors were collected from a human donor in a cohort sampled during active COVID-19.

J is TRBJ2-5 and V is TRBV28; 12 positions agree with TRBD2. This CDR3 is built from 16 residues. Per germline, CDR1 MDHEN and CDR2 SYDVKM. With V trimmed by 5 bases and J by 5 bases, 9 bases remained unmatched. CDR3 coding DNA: TGTGCCAGCAGTCAACCTAGCGGGAGGGCCGGGGAGACCCAGTACTTC. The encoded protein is CASSQPSGRAGETQYF.

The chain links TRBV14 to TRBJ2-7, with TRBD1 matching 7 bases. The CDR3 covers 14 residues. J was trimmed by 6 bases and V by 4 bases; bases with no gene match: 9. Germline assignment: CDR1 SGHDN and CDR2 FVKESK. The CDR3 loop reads CASSPLKGGSEQYF. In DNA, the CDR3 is TGTGCCAGCAGCCCCCTGAAAGGGGGCAGCGAGCAGTACTTC.

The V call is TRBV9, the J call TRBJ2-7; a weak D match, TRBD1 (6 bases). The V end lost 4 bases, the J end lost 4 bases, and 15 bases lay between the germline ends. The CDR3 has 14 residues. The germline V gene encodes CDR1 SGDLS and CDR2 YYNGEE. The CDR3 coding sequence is TGTGCCAGCAGCTCGGACAGCCTCCCTTACGAGCAGTACTTC. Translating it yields CASSSDSLPYEQYF.

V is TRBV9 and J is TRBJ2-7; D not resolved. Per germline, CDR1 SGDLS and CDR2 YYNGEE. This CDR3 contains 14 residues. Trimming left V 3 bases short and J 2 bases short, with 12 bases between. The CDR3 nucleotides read TGTGCCAGCAGCGCCCACTCCGTCCCCTACGAGCAGTACTTC. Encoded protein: CASSAHSVPYEQYF.

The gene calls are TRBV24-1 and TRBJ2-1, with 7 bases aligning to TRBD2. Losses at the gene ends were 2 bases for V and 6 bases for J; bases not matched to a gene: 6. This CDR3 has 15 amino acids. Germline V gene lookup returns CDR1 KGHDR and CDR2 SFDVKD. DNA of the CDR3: TGTGCCACCAGTGATTGGGAGGGCCGGAGCAATGAGCAGTTCTTC. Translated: CATSDWEGRSNEQFF.

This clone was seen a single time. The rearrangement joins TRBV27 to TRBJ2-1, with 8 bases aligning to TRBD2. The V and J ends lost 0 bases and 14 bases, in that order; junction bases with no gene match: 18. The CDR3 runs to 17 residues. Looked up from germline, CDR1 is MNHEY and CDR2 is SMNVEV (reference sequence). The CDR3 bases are TGTGCCAGCAGTTTATCAGGGAGGGGACTAGTCCCCGAAACGGAGTTCTTC. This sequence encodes CASSLSGRGLVPETEFF.

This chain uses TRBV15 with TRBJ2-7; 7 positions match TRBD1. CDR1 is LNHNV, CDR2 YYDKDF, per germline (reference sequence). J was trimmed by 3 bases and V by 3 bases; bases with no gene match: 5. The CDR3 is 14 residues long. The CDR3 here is CATSSRQGGYEQYF. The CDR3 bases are TGTGCCACCAGCAGTAGACAGGGTGGCTACGAGCAGTACTTC. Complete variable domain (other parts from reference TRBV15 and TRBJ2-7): DAMVIQNPRYQVTQFGKPVTLSCSQTLNHNVMYWYQQKSSQAPKLLFHYYDKDFNNEADTPDNFQSRRPNTSFCFLDIRSPGLGDTAMYLCATSSRQGGYEQYFGPGTRLTVT.

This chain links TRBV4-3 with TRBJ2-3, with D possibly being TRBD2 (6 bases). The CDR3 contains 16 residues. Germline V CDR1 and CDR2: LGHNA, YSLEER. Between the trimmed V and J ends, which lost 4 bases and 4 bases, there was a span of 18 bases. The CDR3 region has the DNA TGCGCCAGCAGCCCGCGTCCCCAGGGAGGAGCAGATACGCAGTATTTT. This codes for CASSPRPQGGADTQYF.